Listed below are T cell receptor beta chains from one sample, sequenced in a study of CD8+ T cells in alopecia areata. The table came from immunoSEQ multiplex PCR; TCRdb's copy has only in-frame clones and leaves some out. The sample lists 120,000 to 150,000 clones, 47% occurring once. The sequencing input was CD4+ T cells sorted from blood. These receptors all stem from a human donor with alopecia areata. Both conserved end residues are part of each CDR3. Each record gives: J gene, V gene, clone size, D gene, CDR3 protein, CDR3 DNA. A D gene is named only where the DNA matches it firmly. The size field is filled for only some rows; it gives once, few, many or a size class.

TRBJ1-3,TRBV30,-,TRBD1,CAWNRGSGNTIYF,TGTGCCTGGAACAGGGGCTCTGGAAACACCATATATTTT
TRBJ2-1,TRBV7-3,few,-,CASSLAYSRNEQFF,TGTGCCAGCAGCTTAGCGTACAGTCGGAATGAGCAGTTCTTC
TRBJ2-7,TRBV11-2,-,-,CASSLAWAGGSYEQYF,TGTGCCAGCAGCTTAGCTTGGGCAGGAGGCTCCTACGAGCAGTACTTC
TRBJ1-1,TRBV29-1,-,-,CSVGGTEAFF,TGCAGCGTGGGAGGAACTGAAGCTTTCTTT
TRBJ1-1,TRBV6-6,-,-,CASQLPHSGDTEAFF,TGTGCCAGTCAACTCCCGCACAGCGGGGACACTGAAGCTTTCTTT
TRBJ2-2,TRBV9,-,-,CASSVVPGEGGELFF,TGTGCCAGCAGCGTAGTACCAGGGGAGGGCGGGGAGCTGTTTTTT
TRBJ2-1,TRBV5-1,once,-,CASSLEIGSSYNEQFF,TGCGCCAGCAGCTTGGAGATAGGGAGCTCCTACAATGAGCAGTTCTTC
TRBJ2-1,TRBV28,-,-,CASQRLHNEQFF,TGTGCCAGCCAAAGACTTCACAATGAGCAGTTCTTC
TRBJ1-5,TRBV29-1,few,-,CSVASGTPDQPQHF,TGCAGCGTAGCCTCCGGGACGCCCGATCAGCCCCAGCATTTT
TRBJ2-7,TRBV18,-,-,CASSQQGTSYEQYF,TGTGCCAGCTCCCAGCAAGGGACTTCCTACGAGCAGTACTTC
TRBJ2-1,TRBV9,few,TRBD2,CASSVKTSGGPREQFF,TGTGCCAGCAGCGTGAAGACTAGCGGGGGGCCCCGGGAGCAGTTCTTC
TRBJ1-4,TRBV29-1,-,-,CSAPGGPNEKLFF,TGCAGCGCGCCGGGAGGGCCAAATGAAAAACTGTTTTTT
TRBJ1-2,TRBV4-2,-,-,CASSQEQANYGYTF,TGTGCCAGCAGCCAGGAACAGGCAAACTATGGCTACACCTTC
TRBJ2-1,TRBV7-3,-,-,CASSLAGQYNEQFF,TGTGCCAGCAGCTTAGCCGGACAGTACAATGAGCAGTTCTTC
TRBJ1-2,TRBV2,-,TRBD1,CASSVPTGGNYGYTF,TGTGCCAGCAGTGTCCCGACAGGGGGCAACTATGGCTACACCTTC
TRBJ2-3,TRBV7-2,few,-,CASRDRGTDTQYF,TGTGCCAGCAGGGACCGTGGGACAGATACGCAGTATTTT
TRBJ2-7,TRBV28,few,-,CASSSGTPEEQYF,TGTGCCAGCAGCAGCGGGACACCCGAAGAGCAGTACTTC
TRBJ2-6,TRBV5-1,-,-,CASRESPSGANVLTF,TGCGCCAGCCGTGAGAGCCCCTCTGGGGCCAACGTCCTGACTTTC
TRBJ2-6,TRBV18,few,-,CASSPDLSGANVLTF,TGTGCCAGCTCGCCGGATCTCTCTGGGGCCAACGTCCTGACTTTC
TRBJ1-1,TRBV5-1,-,-,CASSLTGYVNTEAFF,TGCGCCAGCAGCCTGACAGGTTACGTGAACACTGAAGCTTTCTTT
TRBJ2-7,TRBV5-1,-,-,CASSLRGEQYF,TGCGCCAGCAGCTTGAGAGGGGAGCAGTACTTC
TRBJ2-1,TRBV14,few,-,CASSLRGSYNEQFF,TGTGCCAGCAGCCTCAGGGGTTCCTACAATGAGCAGTTCTTC
TRBJ2-7,TRBV30,-,-,CAWKGDGRYEQYF,TGTGCCTGGAAGGGGGATGGAAGGTACGAGCAGTACTTC
TRBJ2-1,TRBV7-9,-,TRBD2,CASSLGASGRSNEQFF,TGTGCCAGCAGCTTAGGGGCTAGCGGGAGGTCCAATGAGCAGTTCTTC
TRBJ2-7,TRBV6-5,-,TRBD1,CASSPRDRLPLQYF,TGTGCCAGCAGCCCCCGGGACAGGCTTCCACTGCAGTACTTC
TRBJ1-1,TRBV29-1,few,-,CSVQGTEAFF,TGCAGCGTGCAGGGCACTGAAGCTTTCTTT
TRBJ2-7,TRBV5-4,-,-,CASRPFGGGTLYEQYF,TGTGCCAGCAGGCCCTTCGGCGGCGGGACCCTCTACGAGCAGTACTTC
TRBJ2-2,TRBV29-1,-,-,CSVGPAGTSRPGELFF,TGCAGCGTCGGTCCCGCCGGGACCTCTAGGCCCGGGGAGCTGTTTTTT
TRBJ1-5,TRBV19,few,-,CASRMGGSNQPQHF,TGTGCCAGTAGAATGGGGGGAAGCAATCAGCCCCAGCATTTT
TRBJ1-1,TRBV6-1,-,-,CASSQDLLGTEAFF,TGTGCCAGCAGCCAGGACCTCCTGGGGACTGAAGCTTTCTTT
TRBJ2-1,TRBV7-9,few,-,CASSLMGVNEQFF,TGTGCCAGCAGCTTGATGGGGGTTAATGAGCAGTTCTTC
TRBJ1-2,TRBV28,-,-,CASSSLGGGIMNGYTF,TGTGCCAGCAGTTCACTTGGCGGGGGTATTATGAATGGCTACACCTTC
TRBJ2-6,TRBV30,-,-,CAWSRGSGANVLTF,TGTGCCTGGAGTCGAGGTTCTGGGGCCAACGTCCTGACTTTC
TRBJ1-2,TRBV5-6,-,-,CASSLVRRLHGYTF,TGTGCCAGCAGCTTGGTGCGGCGGCTTCATGGCTACACCTTC
TRBJ1-1,TRBV5-1,-,-,CASSFGPAGEAFF,TGCGCCAGCAGCTTCGGCCCGGCAGGTGAAGCTTTCTTT
TRBJ2-3,TRBV19,few,-,CASSRPGFGTDTQYF,TGTGCCAGTAGTCGTCCGGGGTTTGGCACAGATACGCAGTATTTT
TRBJ1-1,TRBV2,once,-,CALRLNTEAFF,TGTGCCCTACGTCTGAACACTGAAGCTTTCTTT
TRBJ2-1,TRBV7-7,-,TRBD2,CASSLALAGGRNEQFF,TGTGCTAGCAGCTTAGCTTTGGCGGGAGGGCGGAATGAGCAGTTCTTC
TRBJ2-5,TRBV27,-,-,CASSPGLSETQYF,TGTGCCAGCAGCCCGGGCTTATCGGAGACCCAGTACTTC
TRBJ2-7,TRBV29-1,few,TRBD2,CSVGLAGGPYEQYF,TGCAGCGTAGGACTAGCGGGAGGGCCGTACGAGCAGTACTTC
TRBJ2-1,TRBV7-8,few,TRBD2,CASSLDGRLAGVVNEQFF,TGTGCCAGCAGCTTAGATGGTCGTCTAGCGGGAGTCGTCAATGAGCAGTTCTTC
TRBJ2-3,TRBV5-4,-,TRBD2,CASSQGLAGSDTQYF,TGTGCCAGCAGCCAGGGACTAGCGGGATCAGATACGCAGTATTTT
TRBJ1-5,TRBV28,-,-,CASRDTGSNQPQHF,TGTGCCAGCAGGGATACCGGTAGCAATCAGCCCCAGCATTTT
TRBJ1-2,TRBV4-2,few,TRBD1,CASSQEGGPAYGYTF,TGTGCCAGCAGCCAAGAAGGGGGCCCCGCTTATGGCTACACCTTC
TRBJ2-3,TRBV10-2,few,TRBD2,CASRDTAGGLSDTQYF,TGCGCCAGCAGGGACACAGCGGGAGGGCTTTCAGATACGCAGTATTTT
TRBJ1-1,TRBV29-1,-,-,CSVNQGYTEAFF,TGCAGCGTCAACCAGGGATACACTGAAGCTTTCTTT
TRBJ1-2,TRBV27,-,-,CASSLFASNYGYTF,TGTGCCAGCAGTTTATTCGCCAGTAACTATGGCTACACCTTC
TRBJ1-2,TRBV2,-,-,CASSADANYGYTF,TGTGCCAGCAGTGCAGATGCTAACTATGGCTACACCTTC
TRBJ1-1,TRBV9,-,-,CASSPDSGGRTEAFF,TGTGCCAGCAGCCCAGATTCCGGTGGGCGCACTGAAGCTTTCTTT
TRBJ2-3,TRBV29-1,-,-,CSEKHTDTQYF,TGCAGCGAAAAGCACACAGATACGCAGTATTTT
TRBJ2-5,TRBV28,-,-,CASSTPGPQYF,TGTGCCAGCAGTACACCGGGTCCCCAGTACTTC
TRBJ2-1,TRBV4-1,-,-,CASSFDQPTYNEQFF,TGCGCCAGCAGCTTTGACCAACCGACCTACAATGAGCAGTTCTTC
TRBJ2-1,TRBV27,once,-,CASSPGRGGAYNEQFF,TGTGCCAGCAGTCCGGGCCGTGGGGGTGCCTACAATGAGCAGTTCTTC
TRBJ1-1,TRBV7-3,-,TRBD1,CASSSYDRGTEAFF,TGTGCCAGCAGCTCGTACGACAGGGGCACTGAAGCTTTCTTT
TRBJ2-2,TRBV4-1,few,TRBD2,CASSQVPSGRPNTGELFF,TGCGCCAGCAGCCAAGTCCCTAGCGGGAGGCCGAACACCGGGGAGCTGTTTTTT
TRBJ2-1,TRBV6-1,-,-,CASRIRYNEQFF,TGTGCCAGCAGAATCCGATACAATGAGCAGTTCTTC
TRBJ1-5,TRBV2,-,-,CASSAPVGGRGGNQPQHF,TGTGCCAGCAGTGCCCCGGTGGGGGGGAGGGGTGGCAATCAGCCCCAGCATTTT
TRBJ2-7,TRBV5-1,-,TRBD1,CASSLATGVLYEQYF,TGCGCCAGCAGCTTGGCAACAGGGGTTTTGTACGAGCAGTACTTC
TRBJ2-1,TRBV29-1,-,TRBD2,CSVVRLAVNNEQFF,TGCAGCGTCGTGCGGCTAGCGGTTAACAATGAGCAGTTCTTC